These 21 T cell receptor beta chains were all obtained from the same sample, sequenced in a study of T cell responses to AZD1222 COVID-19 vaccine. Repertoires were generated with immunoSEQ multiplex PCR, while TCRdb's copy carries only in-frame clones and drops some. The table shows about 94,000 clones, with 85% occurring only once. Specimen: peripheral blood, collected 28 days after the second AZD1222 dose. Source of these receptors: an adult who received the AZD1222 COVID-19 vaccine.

The CDR3 loop reads CASSYRATNEQFF. As DNA, the CDR3 is TGTGCCAGCAGTTACAGGGCTACCAATGAGCAGTTCTTC. The chain couples TRBV7-2 to TRBJ2-1; D is possibly TRBD1 (6 bases). The germline V and J ends were trimmed by 6 bases and 6 bases, with 12 bases remaining between them. Germline V gene data show CDR1 as SGHTA and CDR2 as FQGNSA. The CDR3 consists of 13 residues.

CDR3 loop: CASGAGETQYF. The DNA for the CDR3 is TGTGCCAGCGGGGCGGGGGAGACCCAGTACTTC. The chain has TRBV6-5 and TRBJ2-5; weak D call: TRBD2 (6 bases). Germline V CDR1 and CDR2: MNHEY, SVGAGI. The CDR3 is 11 residues long. Trimming removed 8 bases at V and 5 bases at J, with 9 bases between.

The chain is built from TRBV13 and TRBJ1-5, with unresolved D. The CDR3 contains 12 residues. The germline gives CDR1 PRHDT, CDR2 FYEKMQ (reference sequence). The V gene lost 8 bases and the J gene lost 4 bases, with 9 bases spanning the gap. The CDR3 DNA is TGTGCCAGCTCCTTGGGTAATCAGCCCCAGCATTTT. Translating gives CASSLGNQPQHF.

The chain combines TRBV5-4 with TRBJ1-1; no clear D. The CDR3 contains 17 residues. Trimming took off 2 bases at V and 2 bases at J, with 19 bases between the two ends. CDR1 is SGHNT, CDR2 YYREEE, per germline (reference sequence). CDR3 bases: TGTGCCAGCAGCTTCGGGTCCCGCGGTGGACTAAACACTGAAGCTTTCTTT. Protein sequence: CASSFGSRGGLNTEAFF.

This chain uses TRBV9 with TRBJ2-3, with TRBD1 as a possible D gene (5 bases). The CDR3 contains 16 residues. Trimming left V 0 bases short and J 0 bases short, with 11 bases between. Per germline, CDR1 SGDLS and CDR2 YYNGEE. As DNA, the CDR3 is TGTGCCAGCAGCGTAGCCTCCTCAGGGAGCACAGATACGCAGTATTTT. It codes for CASSVASSGSTDTQYF.

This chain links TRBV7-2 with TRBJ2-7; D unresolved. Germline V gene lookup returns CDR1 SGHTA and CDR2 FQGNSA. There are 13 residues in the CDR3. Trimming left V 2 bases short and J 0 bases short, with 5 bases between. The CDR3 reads CASSLTRSYEQYF. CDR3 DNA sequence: TGTGCCAGCAGCTTAACCCGCTCCTACGAGCAGTACTTC.

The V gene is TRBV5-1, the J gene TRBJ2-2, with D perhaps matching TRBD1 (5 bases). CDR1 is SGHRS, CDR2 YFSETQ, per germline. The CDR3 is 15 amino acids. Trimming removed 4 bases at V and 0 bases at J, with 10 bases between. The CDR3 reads CASSKDSPNTGELFF. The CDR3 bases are TGCGCCAGCAGCAAAGACAGCCCGAACACCGGGGAGCTGTTTTTT.

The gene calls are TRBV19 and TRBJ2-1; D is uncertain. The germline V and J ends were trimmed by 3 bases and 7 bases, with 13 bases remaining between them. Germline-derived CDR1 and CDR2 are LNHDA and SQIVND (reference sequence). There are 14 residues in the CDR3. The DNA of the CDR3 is TGTGCCAGTAGTATTCTTCAACAGTGGAATGAGCAGTTCTTC. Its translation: CASSILQQWNEQFF. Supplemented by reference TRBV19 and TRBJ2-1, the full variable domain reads DGGITQSPKYLFRKEGQNVTLSCEQNLNHDAMYWYRQDPGQGLRLIYYSQIVNDFQKGDIAEGYSVSREKKESFPLTVTSAQKNPTAFYLCASSILQQWNEQFFGPGTRLTVL.

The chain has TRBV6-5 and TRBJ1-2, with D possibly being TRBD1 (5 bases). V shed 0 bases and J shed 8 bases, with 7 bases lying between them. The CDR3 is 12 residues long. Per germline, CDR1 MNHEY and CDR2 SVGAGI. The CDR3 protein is CASSYSGDGYTF. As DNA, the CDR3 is TGTGCCAGCAGTTACTCAGGGGACGGCTACACCTTC.

The CDR3 DNA follows: TGTGCCAGCTCCTCTATACGGGCCGATTATGGCTACACCTTC. Its translation is CASSSIRADYGYTF. This chain joins TRBV18 and TRBJ1-2; D remains ambiguous. Trimming cost V 6 bases and J 5 bases, with 16 bases left between them. The CDR3 has 14 residues. Germline CDR1 and CDR2: KGHSH and LQKENI.

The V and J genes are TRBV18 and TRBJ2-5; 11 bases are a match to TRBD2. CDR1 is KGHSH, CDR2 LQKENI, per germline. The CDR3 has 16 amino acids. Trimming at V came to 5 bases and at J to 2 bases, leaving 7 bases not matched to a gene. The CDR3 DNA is TGTGCCAGCTCATCAGGACTAGCGGGCTGGCAAGAGACCCAGTACTTC. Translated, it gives CASSSGLAGWQETQYF.

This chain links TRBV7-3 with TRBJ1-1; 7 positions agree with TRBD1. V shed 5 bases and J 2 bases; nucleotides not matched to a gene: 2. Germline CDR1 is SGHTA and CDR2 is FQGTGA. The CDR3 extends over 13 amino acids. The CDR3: CASSRQGNTEAFF. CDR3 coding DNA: TGTGCCAGCAGCCGACAGGGTAACACTGAAGCTTTCTTT.

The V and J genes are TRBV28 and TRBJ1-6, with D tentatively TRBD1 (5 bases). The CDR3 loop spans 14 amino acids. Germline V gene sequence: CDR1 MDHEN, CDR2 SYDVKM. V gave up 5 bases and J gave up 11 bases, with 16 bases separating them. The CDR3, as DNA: TGTGCCAGCAGTCCCGTGGGGGGTCTTGCACCCCTCCACTTT. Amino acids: CASSPVGGLAPLHF.

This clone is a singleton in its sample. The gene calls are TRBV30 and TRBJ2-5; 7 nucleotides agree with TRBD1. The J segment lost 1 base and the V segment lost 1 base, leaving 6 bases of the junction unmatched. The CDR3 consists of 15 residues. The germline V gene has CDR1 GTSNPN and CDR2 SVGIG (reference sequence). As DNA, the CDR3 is TGTGCCTGGAGTGGGAGACAGGGAACCCAAGAGACCCAGTACTTC. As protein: CAWSGRQGTQETQYF.

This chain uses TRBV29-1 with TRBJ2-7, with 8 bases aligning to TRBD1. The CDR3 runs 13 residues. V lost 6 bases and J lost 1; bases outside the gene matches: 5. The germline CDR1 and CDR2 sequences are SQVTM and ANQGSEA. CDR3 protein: CSVLTGVSYEQYF. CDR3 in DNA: TGCAGCGTCCTGACAGGGGTTTCCTACGAGCAGTACTTC.

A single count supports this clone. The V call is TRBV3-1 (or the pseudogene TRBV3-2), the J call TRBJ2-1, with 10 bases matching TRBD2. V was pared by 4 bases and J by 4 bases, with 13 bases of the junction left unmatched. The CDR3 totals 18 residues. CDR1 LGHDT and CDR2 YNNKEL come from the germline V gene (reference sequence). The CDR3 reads CASSRELERGGNYNEQFF. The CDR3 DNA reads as TGTGCCAGCAGCCGGGAGCTCGAGCGGGGGGGCAATTACAATGAGCAGTTCTTC.

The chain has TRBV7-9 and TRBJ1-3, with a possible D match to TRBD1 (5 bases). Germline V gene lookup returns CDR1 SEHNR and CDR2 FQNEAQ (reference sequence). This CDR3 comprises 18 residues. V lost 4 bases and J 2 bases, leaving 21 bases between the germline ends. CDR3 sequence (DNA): TGTGCCAGCAGCTCGGGGTGGGGGGACTTCGGCCCTGGAAACACCATATATTTT. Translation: CASSSGWGDFGPGNTIYF.

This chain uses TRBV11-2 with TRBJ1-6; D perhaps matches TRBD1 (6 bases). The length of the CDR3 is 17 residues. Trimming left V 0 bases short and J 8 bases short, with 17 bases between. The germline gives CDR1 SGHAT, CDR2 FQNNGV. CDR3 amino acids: CASSLDRTASIYSPLHF. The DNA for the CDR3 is TGTGCCAGCAGCTTAGATCGGACAGCCTCGATTTATTCACCCCTCCACTTT.

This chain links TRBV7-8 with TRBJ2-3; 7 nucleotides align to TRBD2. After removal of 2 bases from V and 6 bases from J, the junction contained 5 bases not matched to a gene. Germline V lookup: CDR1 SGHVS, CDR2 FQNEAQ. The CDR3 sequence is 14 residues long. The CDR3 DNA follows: TGTGCCAGCAGCTTAATGCGGGAGTACGATACGCAGTATTTT. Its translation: CASSLMREYDTQYF. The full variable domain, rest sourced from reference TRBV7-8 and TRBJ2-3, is GAGVSQSPRYKVAKRGQDVALRCDPISGHVSLFWYQQALGQGPEFLTYFQNEAQLDKSGLPSDRFFAERPEGSVSTLKIQRTQQEDSAVYLCASSLMREYDTQYFGPGTRLTVL.

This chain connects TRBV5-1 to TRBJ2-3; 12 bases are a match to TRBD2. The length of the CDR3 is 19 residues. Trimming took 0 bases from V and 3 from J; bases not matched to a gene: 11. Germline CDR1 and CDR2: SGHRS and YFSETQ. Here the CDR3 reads CASSLAGLAGGPGTDTQYF. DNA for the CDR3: TGCGCCAGCAGCTTGGCCGGGCTAGCGGGAGGGCCGGGTACAGATACGCAGTATTTT.

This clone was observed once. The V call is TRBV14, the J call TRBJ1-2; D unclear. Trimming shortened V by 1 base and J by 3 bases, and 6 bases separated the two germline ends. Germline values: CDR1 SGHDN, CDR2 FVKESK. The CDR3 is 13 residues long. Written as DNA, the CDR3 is TGTGCCAGCAGCCAAGTTCTAGACTATGGCTACACCTTC. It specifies CASSQVLDYGYTF.